The next 8 T cell receptor beta chains were all read from a single sample in a study of cytomegalovirus exposure and HLA in healthy donors. The PCR used 60 Vbeta and 13 Jbeta primers. Produced via immunoSEQ multiplex PCR; TCRdb's table is partial and in-frame only. The sample contains 75,000 to 100,000 clones, 70% to 80% of which appear only once. Sequencing input: PBMCs. Receptors were obtained from a woman in her sixties in good health and CMV-seropositive.

The chain recombines TRBV7-3 with TRBJ1-1; 7 bases are a match to TRBD1. The germline gives CDR1 SGHTA, CDR2 FQGTGA. The CDR3 is 14 amino acids. The V gene end was trimmed by 5 bases and the J gene end by 2 bases; junction bases not matched to a gene: 5. CDR3 residues: CASSSGQANTEAFF. In DNA form, the CDR3 reads TGTGCCAGCAGCAGCGGACAGGCCAACACTGAAGCTTTCTTT.

The chain links TRBV5-1 to TRBJ2-7; 10 bases align to TRBD2. CDR1 SGHRS and CDR2 YFSETQ come from the germline V gene. Trimming at V came to 0 bases and at J to 6 bases, leaving 6 bases not matched to a gene. The CDR3 spans 15 residues. CDR3 in amino acids: CASSLEAGGPFEQYF. DNA of the CDR3: TGCGCCAGCAGCTTGGAAGCGGGAGGGCCCTTCGAGCAGTACTTC.

The chain recombines TRBV2 with TRBJ2-5; 7 bases agree with TRBD2. CDR3 length equals 13 residues. The germline V gene encodes CDR1 SNHLY and CDR2 FYNNEI. This CDR3 is CAPGRGDGETQYF. In DNA form, the CDR3 reads TGTGCACCCGGACGGGGGGACGGAGAGACCCAGTACTTC.

The genes are TRBV19 and TRBJ1-5, with 10 bases identical to TRBD1. This CDR3 contains 14 residues. The V and J ends lost 7 bases and 6 bases, in that order; junction bases with no gene match: 6. Germline V gene data show CDR1 as LNHDA and CDR2 as SQIVND (reference sequence). CDR3 loop: CASIWTGGGQPQHF. In nucleotides, the CDR3 is TGTGCCAGTATTTGGACAGGGGGAGGTCAGCCCCAGCATTTT.

The genes are TRBV4-2 and TRBJ2-7; 10 positions match TRBD2. Germline-derived CDR1 and CDR2 are LGHNA and YNFKEQ. The V and J ends lost 0 bases and 6 bases, in that order; junction bases with no gene match: 8. The CDR3 contains 16 residues. The CDR3 bases are TGTGCCAGCAGCCAAGATTTGGTAGCGGGAGGTGGCGAGCAGTACTTC. It encodes CASSQDLVAGGGEQYF.

The genes are TRBV10-2 and TRBJ2-3; 10 nucleotides agree with TRBD2. From germline, CDR1 is WSHSY and CDR2 SAAADI. Trimming removed 6 bases from V and 6 bases from J; junction bases left unmatched: 6. The CDR3 is 14 residues long. The CDR3 spells CASRTSGYGDTQYF. CDR3 coding DNA: TGCGCCAGCAGGACTAGCGGGTATGGGGATACGCAGTATTTT.

There are a few counts of this clone. V gene TRBV11-1 combines with J gene TRBJ2-6; possible D gene TRBD2, 6 bases. Germline lookup yields CDR1 SGHAT and CDR2 FQDESV (reference sequence). The CDR3 extends over 15 amino acids. V lost 6 bases to trimming and J lost 1 base, with 10 bases between them. CDR3 nucleotides: TGTGCCAGCAGGCTTGGGACTTCTGGGGCCAACGTCCTGACTTTC. It specifies CASRLGTSGANVLTF. The full variable domain, its missing parts supplied by reference TRBV11-1 and TRBJ2-6, is EAEVAQSPRYKITEKSQAVAFWCDPISGHATLYWYRQILGQGPELLVQFQDESVVDDSQLPKDRFSAERLKGVDSTLKIQPAELGDSAMYLCASRLGTSGANVLTFGAGSRLTVL.

This sequence joins TRBV28 and TRBJ1-2, with TRBD1 identical over 10 bases. Unmatched junction bases numbered 5, after V lost 5 bases and J lost 5 bases. This CDR3 is 14 amino acids long. CDR1 and CDR2 (germline): MDHEN, SYDVKM. The DNA of the CDR3 is TGTGCCAGCAGTAGACAGGGGGCTTATTATGGCTACACCTTC. Protein product: CASSRQGAYYGYTF.